Listed here is a single T cell receptor beta chain. Its target is unknown. Purity above 95% was achieved in all sorted populations. Per the germline V gene, CDR1 is LGHNA and CDR2 is YNFKEQ. The CDR3 is 16 residues long. The ends lost 2 bases at V and 3 bases at J; junction bases unmatched: 9. This sample was included in a study of beta chain features in type 1 diabetes. Study overall: Across the samples, roughly 98,000,000 sorted cells were examined in total. Whole-study findings and limits: Shorter TCRB CDR3s, moderately but significantly so, were found in Type 1 diabetes patients in all four CD4+ subsets. A closer apparent resemblance between naive, central memory and Treg TCRB repertoires was seen in patients than in healthy donors.

Expressed TCRB transcripts were sequenced, since all the RNA that had been isolated was reverse transcribed. The table came from immunoSEQ multiplex PCR; TCRdb's copy has only in-frame clones and leaves some out. Of roughly 150,000 clones listed, over 9% are singletons. The sequence came from a man aged 30 to 45 with type 1 diabetes. The sample taken for sequencing was central memory CD4+ T cells from blood. The chain carries TRBV4-2 and TRBJ1-1; 7 bases match TRBD1. CDR3 loop: CASSQSQGVGDTEAFF. CDR3 coding DNA: TGTGCCAGCAGCCAATCGCAGGGGGTTGGGGACACTGAAGCTTTCTTT.